This T cell receptor beta chain originates from a study of T cells after yellow fever vaccination. Study conclusions and caveats: Researchers noted that a small share of clonotypes showed up in both CD4 and CD8 compartments.

MiXCR, applied by TCRdb to the 5' RACE reads, yields one record per CDR3 protein. The sample has approximately 250,000 distinct CDR3 sequences, roughly 5.2% seen once. The V gene's germline CDR1 is KGHSH and CDR2 LQKENI. The V end was cut by 3 bases, the J end by 0 bases, with 14 bases between. CDR3 length equals 16 residues. This clonotype was detected a few times. Antigen: not known. Specimen: CD4+ T cells sorted from PBMCs, collected on the day of the yellow fever booster vaccination. The sequence derives from a man aged 18 to 29 who received the YFV17D yellow fever vaccine. The V and J genes are TRBV18 and TRBJ1-1; D perhaps matches TRBD1 (5 bases). The CDR3 DNA sequence: TGTGCCAGCTCACCCCTCTCGGGGGGGATGAACACTGAAGCTTTCTTT. It translates to CASSPLSGGMNTEAFF.